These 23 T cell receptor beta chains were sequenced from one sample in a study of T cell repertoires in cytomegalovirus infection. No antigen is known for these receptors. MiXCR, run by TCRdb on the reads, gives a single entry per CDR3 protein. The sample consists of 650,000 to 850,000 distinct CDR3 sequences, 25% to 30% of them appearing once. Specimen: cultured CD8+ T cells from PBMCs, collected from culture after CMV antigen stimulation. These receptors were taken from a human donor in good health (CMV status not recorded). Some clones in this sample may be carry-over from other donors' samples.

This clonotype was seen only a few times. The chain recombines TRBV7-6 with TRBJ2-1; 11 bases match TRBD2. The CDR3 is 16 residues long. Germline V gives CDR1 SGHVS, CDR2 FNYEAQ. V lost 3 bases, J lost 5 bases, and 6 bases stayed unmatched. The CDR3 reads CASSFTLAGGNNEQFF. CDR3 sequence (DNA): TGTGCCAGCAGCTTTACTTTAGCGGGGGGGAACAATGAGCAGTTCTTC.

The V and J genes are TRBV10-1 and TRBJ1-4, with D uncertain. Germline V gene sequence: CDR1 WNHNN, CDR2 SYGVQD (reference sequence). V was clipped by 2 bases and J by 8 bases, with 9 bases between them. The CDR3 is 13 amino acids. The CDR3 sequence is CASSEPRGEKLFF. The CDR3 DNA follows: TGCGCCAGCAGTGAGCCCCGCGGGGAAAAACTGTTTTTT.

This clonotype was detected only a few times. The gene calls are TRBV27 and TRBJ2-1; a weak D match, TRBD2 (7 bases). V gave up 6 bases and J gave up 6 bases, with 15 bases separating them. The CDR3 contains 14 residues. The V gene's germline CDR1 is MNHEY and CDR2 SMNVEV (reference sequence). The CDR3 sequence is CASRGGGHLNEQFF. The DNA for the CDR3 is TGTGCCAGCAGGGGGGGGGGACACCTCAATGAGCAGTTCTTC.

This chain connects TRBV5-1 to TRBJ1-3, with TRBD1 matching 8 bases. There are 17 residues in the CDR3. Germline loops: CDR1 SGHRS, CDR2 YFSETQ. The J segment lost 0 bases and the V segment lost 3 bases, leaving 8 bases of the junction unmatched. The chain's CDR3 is CASSWDRSGSSGNTIYF. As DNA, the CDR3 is TGCGCCAGCAGCTGGGACAGGAGTGGCTCCTCTGGAAACACCATATATTTT.

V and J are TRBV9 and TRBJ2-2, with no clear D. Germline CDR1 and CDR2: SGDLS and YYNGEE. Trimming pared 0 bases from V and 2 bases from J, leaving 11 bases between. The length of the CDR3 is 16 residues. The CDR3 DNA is TGTGCCAGCAGCGTAGTTGCAGTCCCCAACACCGGGGAGCTGTTTTTT. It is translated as CASSVVAVPNTGELFF.

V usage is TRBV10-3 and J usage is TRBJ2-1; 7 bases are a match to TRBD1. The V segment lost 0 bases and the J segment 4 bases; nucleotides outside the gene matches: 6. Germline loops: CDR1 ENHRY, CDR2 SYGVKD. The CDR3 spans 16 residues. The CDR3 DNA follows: TGTGCCATCAGTGAGTCGAAAACAGGGGTTTACAATGAGCAGTTCTTC. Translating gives CAISESKTGVYNEQFF.

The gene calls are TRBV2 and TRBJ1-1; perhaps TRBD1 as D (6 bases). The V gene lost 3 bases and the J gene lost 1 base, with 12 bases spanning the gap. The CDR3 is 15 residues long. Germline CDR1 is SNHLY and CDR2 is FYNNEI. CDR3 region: CASSDWPGANTEAFF. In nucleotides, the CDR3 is TGTGCCAGCAGTGATTGGCCAGGGGCGAACACTGAAGCTTTCTTT.

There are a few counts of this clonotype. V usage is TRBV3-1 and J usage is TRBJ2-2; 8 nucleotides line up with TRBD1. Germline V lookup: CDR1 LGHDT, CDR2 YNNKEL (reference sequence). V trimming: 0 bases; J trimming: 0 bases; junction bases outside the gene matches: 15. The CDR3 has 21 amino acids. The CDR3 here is CASSQEFPAGGPPSNTGELFF. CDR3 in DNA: TGTGCCAGCAGCCAAGAATTTCCGGCAGGGGGCCCCCCCTCGAACACCGGGGAGCTGTTTTTT.

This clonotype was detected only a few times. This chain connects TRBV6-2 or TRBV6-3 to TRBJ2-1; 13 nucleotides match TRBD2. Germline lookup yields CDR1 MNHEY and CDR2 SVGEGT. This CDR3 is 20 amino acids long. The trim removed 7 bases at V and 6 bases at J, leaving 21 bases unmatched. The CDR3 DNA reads TGTGCCAGCAACATCTTGACAGGGGCCACTAGCGGGGGGGCCCCCAATGAGCAGTTCTTC. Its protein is CASNILTGATSGGAPNEQFF.

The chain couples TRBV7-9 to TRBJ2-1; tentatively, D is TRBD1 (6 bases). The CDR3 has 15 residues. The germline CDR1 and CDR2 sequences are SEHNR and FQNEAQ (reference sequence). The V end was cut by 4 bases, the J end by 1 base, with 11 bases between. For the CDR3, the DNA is TGTGCCAGCAGCTCCTACAGGGAATCCTACAATGAGCAGTTCTTC. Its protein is CASSSYRESYNEQFF.

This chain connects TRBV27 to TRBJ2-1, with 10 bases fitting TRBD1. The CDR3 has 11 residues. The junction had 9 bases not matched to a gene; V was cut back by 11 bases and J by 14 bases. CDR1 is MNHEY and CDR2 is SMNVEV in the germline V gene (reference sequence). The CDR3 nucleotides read TGTGCCGTATTGTCCGGGACAGGGGAGTTCTTC. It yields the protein CAVLSGTGEFF.

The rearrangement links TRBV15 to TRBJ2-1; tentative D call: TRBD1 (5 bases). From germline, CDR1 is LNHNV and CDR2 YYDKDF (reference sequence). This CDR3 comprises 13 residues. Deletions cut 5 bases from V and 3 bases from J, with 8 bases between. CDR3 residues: CATSQGLYNEQFF. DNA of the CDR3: TGTGCCACCAGCCAGGGCCTCTACAATGAGCAGTTCTTC.

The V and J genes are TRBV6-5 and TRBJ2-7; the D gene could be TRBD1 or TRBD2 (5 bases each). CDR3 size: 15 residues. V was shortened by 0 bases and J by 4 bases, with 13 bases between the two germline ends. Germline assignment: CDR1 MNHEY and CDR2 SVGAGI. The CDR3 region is CASSYSGWDPYEQYF. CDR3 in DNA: TGTGCCAGCAGTTACTCGGGGTGGGACCCTTACGAGCAGTACTTC.

This CDR3 reads CASELVASKNEQFF. CDR3 sequence (DNA): TGTGCCAGCGAGTTAGTAGCGTCGAAGAATGAGCAGTTCTTC. V and J are TRBV6-2 or TRBV6-3 and TRBJ2-1; tentative D call: TRBD2 (5 bases). Deletions cut 8 bases from V and 7 bases from J, with 18 bases between. The CDR3 totals 14 residues. The germline V gene encodes CDR1 MNHEY and CDR2 SVGEGT.

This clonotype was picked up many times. CDR3 loop: CASSGVGGGAYEQYF. CDR3 nucleotide sequence: TGTGCCAGCAGTGGGGTGGGCGGGGGAGCCTACGAGCAGTACTTC. The chain combines TRBV12-3 or TRBV12-4 with TRBJ2-7; 7 bases match TRBD2. The V gene end was trimmed by 5 bases and the J gene end by 2 bases; junction bases not matched to a gene: 9. The length of the CDR3 is 15 residues.

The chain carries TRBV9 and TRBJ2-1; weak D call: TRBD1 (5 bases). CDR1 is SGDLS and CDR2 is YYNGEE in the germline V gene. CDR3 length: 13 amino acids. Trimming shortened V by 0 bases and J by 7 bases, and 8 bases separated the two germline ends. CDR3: CASSVAGLNEQFF. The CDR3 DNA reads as TGTGCCAGCAGCGTAGCAGGGTTGAATGAGCAGTTCTTC.

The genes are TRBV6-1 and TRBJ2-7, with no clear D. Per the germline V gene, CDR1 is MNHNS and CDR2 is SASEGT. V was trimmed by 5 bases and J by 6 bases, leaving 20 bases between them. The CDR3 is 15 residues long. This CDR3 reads CASSRSGPYSTEQYV. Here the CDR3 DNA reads TGTGCCAGCAGTCGGTCGGGCCCTTATAGCACCGAGCAGTACGTC.

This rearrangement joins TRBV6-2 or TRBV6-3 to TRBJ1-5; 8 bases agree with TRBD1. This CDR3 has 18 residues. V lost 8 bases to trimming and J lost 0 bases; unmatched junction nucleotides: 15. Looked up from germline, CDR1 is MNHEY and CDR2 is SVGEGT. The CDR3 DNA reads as TGTGCCAGCCGACTTCCGACAGGGGTCCCCTATAGCAATCAGCCCCAGCATTTT. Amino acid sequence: CASRLPTGVPYSNQPQHF.

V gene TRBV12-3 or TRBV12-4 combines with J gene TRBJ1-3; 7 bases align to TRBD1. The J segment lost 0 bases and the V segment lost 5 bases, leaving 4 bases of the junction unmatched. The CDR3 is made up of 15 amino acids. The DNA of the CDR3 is TGTGCCAGCAGTCCGACAGGGCGCTCTGGAAACACCATATATTTT. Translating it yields CASSPTGRSGNTIYF.

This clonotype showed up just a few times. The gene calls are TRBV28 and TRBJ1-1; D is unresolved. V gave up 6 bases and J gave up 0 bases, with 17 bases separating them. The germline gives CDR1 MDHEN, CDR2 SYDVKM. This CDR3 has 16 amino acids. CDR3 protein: CASRNRVPPMNTEAFF. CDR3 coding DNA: TGTGCCAGCAGGAACCGGGTCCCGCCCATGAACACTGAAGCTTTCTTT.

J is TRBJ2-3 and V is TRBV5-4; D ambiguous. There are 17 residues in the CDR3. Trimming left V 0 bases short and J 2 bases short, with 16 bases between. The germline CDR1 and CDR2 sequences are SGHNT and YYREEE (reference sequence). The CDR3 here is CASSLAIEPGYTDTQYF. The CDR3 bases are TGTGCCAGCAGCTTGGCCATAGAGCCCGGGTACACAGATACGCAGTATTTT.

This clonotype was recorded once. DNA for the CDR3: TGTGCCAGCAGCTTGAATGCGGGGGGGCCAGAGACCCAGTACTTC. It encodes CASSLNAGGPETQYF. The J gene is TRBJ2-5, the V gene TRBV5-4, with 9 bases aligning to TRBD2. The CDR3 consists of 15 residues. Trimming took 1 base from V and 4 from J; bases not matched to a gene: 5. Per germline, CDR1 SGHNT and CDR2 YYREEE (reference sequence).

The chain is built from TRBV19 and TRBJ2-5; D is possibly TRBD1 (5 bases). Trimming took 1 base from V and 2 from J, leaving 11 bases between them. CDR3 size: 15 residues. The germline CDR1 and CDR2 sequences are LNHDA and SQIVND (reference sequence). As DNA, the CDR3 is TGTGCCAGTAGTATAGGCGCAGGGTTTCAAGAGACCCAGTACTTC. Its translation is CASSIGAGFQETQYF. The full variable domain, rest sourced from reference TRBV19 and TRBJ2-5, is DGGITQSPKYLFRKEGQNVTLSCEQNLNHDAMYWYRQDPGQGLRLIYYSQIVNDFQKGDIAEGYSVSREKKESFPLTVTSAQKNPTAFYLCASSIGAGFQETQYFGPGTRLLVL.